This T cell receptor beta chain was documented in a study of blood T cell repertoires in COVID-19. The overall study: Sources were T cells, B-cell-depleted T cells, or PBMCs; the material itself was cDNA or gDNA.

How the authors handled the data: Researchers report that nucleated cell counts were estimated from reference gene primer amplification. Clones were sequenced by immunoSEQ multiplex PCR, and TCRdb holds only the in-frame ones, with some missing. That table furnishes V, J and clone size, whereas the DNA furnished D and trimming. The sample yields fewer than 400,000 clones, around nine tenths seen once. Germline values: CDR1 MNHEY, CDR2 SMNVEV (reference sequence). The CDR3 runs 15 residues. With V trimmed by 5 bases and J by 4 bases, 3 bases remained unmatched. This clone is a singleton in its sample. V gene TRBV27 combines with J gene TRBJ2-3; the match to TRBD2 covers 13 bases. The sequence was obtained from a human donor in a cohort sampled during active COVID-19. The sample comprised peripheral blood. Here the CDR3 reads CASSILAGGPDTQYF. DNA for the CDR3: TGTGCCAGCAGTATACTAGCGGGAGGGCCAGATACGCAGTATTTT.